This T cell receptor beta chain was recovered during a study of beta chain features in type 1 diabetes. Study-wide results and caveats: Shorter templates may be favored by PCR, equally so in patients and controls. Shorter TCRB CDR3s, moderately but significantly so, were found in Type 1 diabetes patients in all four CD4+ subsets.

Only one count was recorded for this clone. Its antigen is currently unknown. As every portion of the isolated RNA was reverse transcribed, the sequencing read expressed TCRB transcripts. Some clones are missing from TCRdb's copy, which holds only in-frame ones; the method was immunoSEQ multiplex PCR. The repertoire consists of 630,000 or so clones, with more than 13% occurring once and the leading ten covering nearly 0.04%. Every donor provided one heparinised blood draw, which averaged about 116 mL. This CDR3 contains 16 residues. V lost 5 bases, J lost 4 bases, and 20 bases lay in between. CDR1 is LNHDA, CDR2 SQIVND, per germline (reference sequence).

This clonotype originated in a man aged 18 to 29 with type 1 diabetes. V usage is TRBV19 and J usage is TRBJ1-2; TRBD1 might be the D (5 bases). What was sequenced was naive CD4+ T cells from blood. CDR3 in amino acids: CASSEGPSWVRYGYTF. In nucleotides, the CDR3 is TGTGCCAGTAGTGAGGGACCATCGTGGGTCCGCTATGGCTACACCTTC.